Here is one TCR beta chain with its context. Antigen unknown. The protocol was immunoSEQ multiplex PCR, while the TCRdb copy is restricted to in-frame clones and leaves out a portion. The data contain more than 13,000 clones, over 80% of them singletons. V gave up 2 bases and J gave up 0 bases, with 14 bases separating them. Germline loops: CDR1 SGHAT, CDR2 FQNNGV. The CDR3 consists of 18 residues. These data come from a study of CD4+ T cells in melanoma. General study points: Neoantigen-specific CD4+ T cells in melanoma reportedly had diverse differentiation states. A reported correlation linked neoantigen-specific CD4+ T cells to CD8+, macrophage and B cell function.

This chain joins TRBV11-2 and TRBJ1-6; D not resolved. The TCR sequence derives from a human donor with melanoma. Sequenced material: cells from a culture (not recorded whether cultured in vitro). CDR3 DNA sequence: TGTGCCAGCAGCTTACAGACCCAAATGGGCTCCTATAATTCACCCCTCCACTTT. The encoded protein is CASSLQTQMGSYNSPLHF.